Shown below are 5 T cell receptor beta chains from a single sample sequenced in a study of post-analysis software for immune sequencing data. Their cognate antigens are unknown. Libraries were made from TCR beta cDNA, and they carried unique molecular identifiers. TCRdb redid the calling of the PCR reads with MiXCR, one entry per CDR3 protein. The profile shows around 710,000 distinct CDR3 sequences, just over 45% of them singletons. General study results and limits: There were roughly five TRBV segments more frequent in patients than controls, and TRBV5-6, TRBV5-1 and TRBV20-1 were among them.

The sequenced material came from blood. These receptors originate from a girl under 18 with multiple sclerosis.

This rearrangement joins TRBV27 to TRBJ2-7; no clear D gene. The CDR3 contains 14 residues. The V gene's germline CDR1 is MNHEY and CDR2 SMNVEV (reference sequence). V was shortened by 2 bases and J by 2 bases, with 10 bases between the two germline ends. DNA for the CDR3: TGTGCCAGCAGTTTAGGGCAGGCCGCCTACGAGCAGTACTTC. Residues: CASSLGQAAYEQYF.

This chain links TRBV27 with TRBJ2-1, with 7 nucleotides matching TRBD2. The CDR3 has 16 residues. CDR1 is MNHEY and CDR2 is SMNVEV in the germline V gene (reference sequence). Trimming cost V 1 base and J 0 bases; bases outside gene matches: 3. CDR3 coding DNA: TGTGCCAGCAGTTTATACGGGAGGCCCTCCTACAATGAGCAGTTCTTC. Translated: CASSLYGRPSYNEQFF.

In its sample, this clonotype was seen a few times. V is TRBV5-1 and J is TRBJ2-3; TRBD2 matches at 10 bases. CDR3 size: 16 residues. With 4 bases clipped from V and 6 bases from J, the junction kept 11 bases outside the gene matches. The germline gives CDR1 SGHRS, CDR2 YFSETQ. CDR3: CASSPGQREGRDTQYF. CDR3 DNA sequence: TGCGCCAGCAGCCCGGGCCAGCGGGAGGGCCGGGATACGCAGTATTTT.

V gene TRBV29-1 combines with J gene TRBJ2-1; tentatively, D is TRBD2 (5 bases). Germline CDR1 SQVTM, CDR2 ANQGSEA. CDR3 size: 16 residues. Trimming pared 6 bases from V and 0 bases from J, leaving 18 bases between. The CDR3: CSVGGLLESSYNEQFF. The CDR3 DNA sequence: TGCAGCGTAGGAGGTCTACTCGAGTCCTCCTACAATGAGCAGTTCTTC.

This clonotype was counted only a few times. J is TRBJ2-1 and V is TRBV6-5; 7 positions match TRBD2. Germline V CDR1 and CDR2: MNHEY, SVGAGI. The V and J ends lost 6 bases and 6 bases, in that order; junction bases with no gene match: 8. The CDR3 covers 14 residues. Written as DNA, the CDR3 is TGTGCCAGCAGCCCTCCTGGCGGGAGCAATGAGCAGTTCTTC. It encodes CASSPPGGSNEQFF.